This T cell receptor beta chain was profiled in a study of metastatic and nonmetastatic thyroid tumors. By share of the sample, this clone is medium-sized (0.01 to 0.1%). V was pared by 4 bases and J by 3 bases, with 12 bases between. This CDR3 is built from 14 residues. Germline V gene data show CDR1 as MDHEN and CDR2 as SYDVKM. Using MiXCR, TCRdb reanalyzed the PCR reads. The profile shows about 7,300 clones, around 20% of them singletons. Ahead of thyroid surgery, no patient had received treatment of any kind. This TCR was recovered from a female donor with papillary thyroid cancer or a benign thyroid nodule (not recorded which). Some clones in this sample may be carry-over from other donors' samples. The gene calls are TRBV28 and TRBJ1-1, with D possibly being TRBD1 (6 bases). The sample comprised adjacent normal tissue. The CDR3 DNA reads as TGTGCCAGCAGTTGGAGGGGGACGGACACTGAAGCTTTCTTT. Translating it yields CASSWRGTDTEAFF. Combining the CDR3 with reference TRBV28 and TRBJ1-1 gives the whole variable domain DVKVTQSSRYLVKRTGEKVFLECVQDMDHENMFWYRQDPGLGLRLIYFSYDVKMKEKGDIPEGYSVSREKKERFSLILESASTNQTSMYLCASSWRGTDTEAFFGQGTRLTVV.